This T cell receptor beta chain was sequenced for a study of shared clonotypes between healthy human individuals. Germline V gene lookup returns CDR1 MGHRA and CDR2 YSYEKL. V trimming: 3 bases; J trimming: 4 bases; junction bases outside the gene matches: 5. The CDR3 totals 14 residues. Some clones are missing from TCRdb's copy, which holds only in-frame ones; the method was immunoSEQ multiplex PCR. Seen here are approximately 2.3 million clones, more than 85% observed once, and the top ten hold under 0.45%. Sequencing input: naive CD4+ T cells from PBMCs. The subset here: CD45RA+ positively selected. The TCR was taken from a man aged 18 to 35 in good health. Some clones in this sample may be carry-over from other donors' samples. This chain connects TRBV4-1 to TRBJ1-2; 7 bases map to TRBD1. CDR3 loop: CASSHTGDIYGYTF. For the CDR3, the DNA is TGCGCCAGCAGCCACACAGGGGATATCTATGGCTACACCTTC.